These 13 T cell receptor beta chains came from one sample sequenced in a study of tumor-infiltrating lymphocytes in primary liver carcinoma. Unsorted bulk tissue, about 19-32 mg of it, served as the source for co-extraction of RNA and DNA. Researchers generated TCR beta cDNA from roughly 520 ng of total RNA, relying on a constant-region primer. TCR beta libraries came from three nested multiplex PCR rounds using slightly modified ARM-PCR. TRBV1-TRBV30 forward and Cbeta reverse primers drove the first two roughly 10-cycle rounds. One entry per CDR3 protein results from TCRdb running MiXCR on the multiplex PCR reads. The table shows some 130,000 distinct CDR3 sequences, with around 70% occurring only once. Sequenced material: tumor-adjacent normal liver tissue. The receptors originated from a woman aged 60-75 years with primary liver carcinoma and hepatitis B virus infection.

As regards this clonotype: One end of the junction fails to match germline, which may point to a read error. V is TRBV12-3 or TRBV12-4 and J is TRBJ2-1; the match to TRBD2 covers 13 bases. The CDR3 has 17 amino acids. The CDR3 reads CASSLRTSGSPYNEEFF. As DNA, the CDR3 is TGTGCCAGCAGTCTTAGGACTAGCGGGAGTCCCTACAATGAGGAGTTCTTC.

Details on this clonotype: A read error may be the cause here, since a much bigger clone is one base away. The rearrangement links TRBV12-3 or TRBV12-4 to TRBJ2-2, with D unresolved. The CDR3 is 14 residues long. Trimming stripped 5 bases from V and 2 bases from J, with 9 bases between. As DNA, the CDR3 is TGTGCCAGCAGTCGGATTAGAAACACCGGGGAGCTGTTTTTT. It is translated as CASSRIRNTGELFF.

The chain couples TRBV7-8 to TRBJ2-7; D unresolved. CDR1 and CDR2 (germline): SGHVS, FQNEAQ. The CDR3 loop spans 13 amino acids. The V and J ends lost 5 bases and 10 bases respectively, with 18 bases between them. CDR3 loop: CASSDKSPYYQYF. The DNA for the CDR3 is TGTGCCAGCAGCGACAAAAGCCCCTACTACCAGTACTTC. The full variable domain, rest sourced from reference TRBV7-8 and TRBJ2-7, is GAGVSQSPRYKVAKRGQDVALRCDPISGHVSLFWYQQALGQGPEFLTYFQNEAQLDKSGLPSDRFFAERPEGSVSTLKIQRTQQEDSAVYLCASSDKSPYYQYFGPGTRLTVT.

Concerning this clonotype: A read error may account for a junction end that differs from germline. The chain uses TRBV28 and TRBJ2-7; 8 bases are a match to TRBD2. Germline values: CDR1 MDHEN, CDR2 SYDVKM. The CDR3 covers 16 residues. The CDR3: CANSAGGAGGIYGQYF. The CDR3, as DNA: TGTGCCAACAGTGCTGGGGGGGCGGGAGGTATATACGGGCAGTACTTC. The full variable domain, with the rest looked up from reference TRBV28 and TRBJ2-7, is DVKVTQSSRYLVKRTGEKVFLECVQDMDHENMFWYRQDPGLGLRLIYFSYDVKMKEKGDIPEGYSVSREKKERFSLILESASTNQTSMYLCANSAGGAGGIYGQYFGPGTRLTVT.

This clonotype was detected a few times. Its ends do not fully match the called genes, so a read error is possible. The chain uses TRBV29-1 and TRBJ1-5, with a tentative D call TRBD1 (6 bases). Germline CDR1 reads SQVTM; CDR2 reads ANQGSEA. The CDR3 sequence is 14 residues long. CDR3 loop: CSVGGRGACQPQHF. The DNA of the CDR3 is TGCAGCGTTGGCGGCAGGGGCGCCTGTCAGCCACAGCATTTT.

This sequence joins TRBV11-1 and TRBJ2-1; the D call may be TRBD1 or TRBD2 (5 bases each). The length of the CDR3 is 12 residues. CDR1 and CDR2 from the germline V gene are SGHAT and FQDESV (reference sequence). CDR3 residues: CVRSRAEGEQFF. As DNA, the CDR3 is TGTGTCAGAAGCAGGGCAGAGGGTGAGCAGTTCTTC.

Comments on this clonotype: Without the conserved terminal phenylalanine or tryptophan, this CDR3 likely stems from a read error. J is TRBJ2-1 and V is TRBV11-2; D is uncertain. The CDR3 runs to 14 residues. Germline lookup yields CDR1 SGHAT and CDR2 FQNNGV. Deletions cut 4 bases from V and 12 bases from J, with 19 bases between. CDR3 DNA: TGTGCCAGCAGCTGGCAGGCCCCATACAGTGGGCAGTTCCTC. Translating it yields CASSWQAPYSGQFL.

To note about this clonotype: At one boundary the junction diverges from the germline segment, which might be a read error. In DNA form, the CDR3 reads TGTGCCAGCAGCCCGAGGGAGACGTCGAGCACAGATACGCGGTATTTT. This sequence encodes CASSPRETSSTDTRYF. The chain uses TRBV11-2 and TRBJ2-3, with D possibly TRBD2 on 5 matching bases. This CDR3 has 16 amino acids. The V gene's germline CDR1 is SGHAT and CDR2 FQNNGV.

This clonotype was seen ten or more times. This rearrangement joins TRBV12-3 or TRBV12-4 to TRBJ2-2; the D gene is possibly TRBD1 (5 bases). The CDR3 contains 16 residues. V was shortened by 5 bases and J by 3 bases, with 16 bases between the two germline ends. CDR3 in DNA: TGTGCCAGCAGTCGTCCCTCTGCCAGGGACACCGGGGAGCTGTTTTTT. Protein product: CASSRPSARDTGELFF.

CDR3 DNA: TGCGCCAGCAGCTTGGATCTAACGGGAGCAATGGATACGCAGTATTTT. Amino acids: CASSLDLTGAMDTQYF. The chain has TRBV5-1 and TRBJ2-3; D possibly corresponds to TRBD2 (6 bases). CDR1 and CDR2 from the germline V gene are SGHRS and YFSETQ. The V end was cut by 0 bases, the J end by 6 bases, with 17 bases between. This CDR3 comprises 16 residues.

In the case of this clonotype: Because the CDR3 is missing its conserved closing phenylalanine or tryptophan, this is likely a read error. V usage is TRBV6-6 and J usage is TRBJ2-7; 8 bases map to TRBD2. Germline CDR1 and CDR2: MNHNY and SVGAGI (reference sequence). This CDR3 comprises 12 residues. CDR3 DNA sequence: TGTGCGGAGAGACTAGCGAACTACGAGCAGTACTCC. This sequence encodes CAERLANYEQYS.

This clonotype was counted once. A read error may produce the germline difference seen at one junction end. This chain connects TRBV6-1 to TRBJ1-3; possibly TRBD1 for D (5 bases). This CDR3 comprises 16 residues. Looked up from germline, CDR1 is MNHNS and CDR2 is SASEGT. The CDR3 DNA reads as TGTACCAGCAGTGGGGACCCTCAACGGGCTGGAAACACCATACATTTT. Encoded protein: CTSSGDPQRAGNTIHF.

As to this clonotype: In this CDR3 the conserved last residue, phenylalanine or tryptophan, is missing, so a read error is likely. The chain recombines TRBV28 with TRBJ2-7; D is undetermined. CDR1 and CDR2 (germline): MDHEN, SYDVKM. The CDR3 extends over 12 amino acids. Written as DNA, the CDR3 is TGTGCAAGCAGCTCGGTCTCCTACGAGCAGTACTTA. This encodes CASSSVSYEQYL.